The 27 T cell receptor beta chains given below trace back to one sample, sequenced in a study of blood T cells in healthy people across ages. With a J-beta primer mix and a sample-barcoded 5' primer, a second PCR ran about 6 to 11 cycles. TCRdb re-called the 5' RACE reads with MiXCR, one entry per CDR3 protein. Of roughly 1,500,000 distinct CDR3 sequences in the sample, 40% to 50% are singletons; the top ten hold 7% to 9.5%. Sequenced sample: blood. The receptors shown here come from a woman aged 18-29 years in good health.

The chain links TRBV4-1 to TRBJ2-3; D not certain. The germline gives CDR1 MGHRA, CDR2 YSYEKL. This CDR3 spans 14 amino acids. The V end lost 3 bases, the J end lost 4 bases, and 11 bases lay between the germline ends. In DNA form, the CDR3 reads TGCGCCAGCAGCCAGCCCCCTTGGTCAGATACGCAGTATTTT. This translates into CASSQPPWSDTQYF.

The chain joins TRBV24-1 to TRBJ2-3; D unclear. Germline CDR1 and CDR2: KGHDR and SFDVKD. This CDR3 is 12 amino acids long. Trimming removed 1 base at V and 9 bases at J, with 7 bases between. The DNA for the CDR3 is TGTGCCACCAGTGATTTCGGCCCAACGCAGTATTTT. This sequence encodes CATSDFGPTQYF.

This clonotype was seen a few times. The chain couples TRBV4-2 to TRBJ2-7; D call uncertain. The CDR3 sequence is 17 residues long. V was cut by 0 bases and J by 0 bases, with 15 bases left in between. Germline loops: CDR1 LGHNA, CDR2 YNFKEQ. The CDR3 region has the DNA TGTGCCAGCAGCCAAGAGGAGACTGGTCTCAGCTCCTACGAGCAGTACTTC. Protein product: CASSQEETGLSSYEQYF.

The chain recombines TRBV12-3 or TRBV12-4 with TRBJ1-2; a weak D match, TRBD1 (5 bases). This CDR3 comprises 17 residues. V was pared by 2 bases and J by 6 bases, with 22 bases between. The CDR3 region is CASSLLWGRALGNGYTF. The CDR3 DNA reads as TGTGCCAGCAGTTTACTTTGGGGGAGGGCGTTGGGCAATGGCTACACCTTC.

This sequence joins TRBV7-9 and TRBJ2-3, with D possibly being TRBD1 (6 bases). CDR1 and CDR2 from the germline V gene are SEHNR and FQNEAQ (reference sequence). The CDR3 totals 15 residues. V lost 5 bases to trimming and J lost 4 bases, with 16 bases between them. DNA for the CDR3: TGTGCCAGCAGCCCACAGGGTTTGGGCCCAGATACGCAGTATTTT. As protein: CASSPQGLGPDTQYF.

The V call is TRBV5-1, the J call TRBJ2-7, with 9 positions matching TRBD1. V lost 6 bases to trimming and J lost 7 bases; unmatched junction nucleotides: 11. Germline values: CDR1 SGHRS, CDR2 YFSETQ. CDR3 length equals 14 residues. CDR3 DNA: TGCGCCAGCACGCTCTCCGGGACAGGGAGGGAGCAGTACTTC. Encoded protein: CASTLSGTGREQYF.

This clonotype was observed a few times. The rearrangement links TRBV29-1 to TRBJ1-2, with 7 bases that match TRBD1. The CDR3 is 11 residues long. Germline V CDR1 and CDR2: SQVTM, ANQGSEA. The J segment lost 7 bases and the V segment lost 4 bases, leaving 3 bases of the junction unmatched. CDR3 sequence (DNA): TGCAGCGTTGGGACAGGCCCTGGCTACACCTTC. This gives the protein CSVGTGPGYTF.

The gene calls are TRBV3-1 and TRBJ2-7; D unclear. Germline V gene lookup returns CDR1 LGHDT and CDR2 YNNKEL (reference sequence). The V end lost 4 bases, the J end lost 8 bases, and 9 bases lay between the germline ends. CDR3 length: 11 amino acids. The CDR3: CASSLEEQQYF. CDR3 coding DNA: TGTGCCAGCAGCCTAGAGGAGCAGCAGTACTTC.

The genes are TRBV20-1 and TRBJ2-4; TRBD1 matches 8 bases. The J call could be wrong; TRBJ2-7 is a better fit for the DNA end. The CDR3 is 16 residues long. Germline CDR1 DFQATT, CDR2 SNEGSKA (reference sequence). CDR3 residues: CSARWSGGAYVHEQYF. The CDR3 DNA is TGCAGTGCTAGATGGTCAGGGGGCGCTTACGTCCACGAGCAGTACTTC.

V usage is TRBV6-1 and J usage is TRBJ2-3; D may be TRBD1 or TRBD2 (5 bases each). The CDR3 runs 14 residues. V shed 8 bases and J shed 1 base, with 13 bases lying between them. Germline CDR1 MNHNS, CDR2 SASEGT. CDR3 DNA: TGTGCCAGCCCTAGTGGGGGTGGCACAGATACGCAGTATTTT. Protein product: CASPSGGGTDTQYF.

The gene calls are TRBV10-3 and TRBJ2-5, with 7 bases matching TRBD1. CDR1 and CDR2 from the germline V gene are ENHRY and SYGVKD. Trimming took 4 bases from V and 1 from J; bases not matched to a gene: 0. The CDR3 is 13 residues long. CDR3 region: CAISGQGQETQYF. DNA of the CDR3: TGTGCCATCAGTGGACAGGGCCAAGAGACCCAGTACTTC.

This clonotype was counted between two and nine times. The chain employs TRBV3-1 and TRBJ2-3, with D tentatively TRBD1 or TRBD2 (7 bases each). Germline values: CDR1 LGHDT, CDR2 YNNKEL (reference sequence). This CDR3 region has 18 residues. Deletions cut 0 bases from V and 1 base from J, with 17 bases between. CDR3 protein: CASSQDLRGLAGTDTQYF. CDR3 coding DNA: TGTGCCAGCAGCCAAGATCTAAGGGGGCTAGCGGGCACAGATACGCAGTATTTT.

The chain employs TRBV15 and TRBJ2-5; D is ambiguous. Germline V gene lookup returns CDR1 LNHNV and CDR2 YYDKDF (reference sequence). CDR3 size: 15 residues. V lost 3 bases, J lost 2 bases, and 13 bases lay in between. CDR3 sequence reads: CATSSTRTVQETQYF. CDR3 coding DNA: TGTGCCACCAGCAGTACAAGGACGGTACAAGAGACCCAGTACTTC.

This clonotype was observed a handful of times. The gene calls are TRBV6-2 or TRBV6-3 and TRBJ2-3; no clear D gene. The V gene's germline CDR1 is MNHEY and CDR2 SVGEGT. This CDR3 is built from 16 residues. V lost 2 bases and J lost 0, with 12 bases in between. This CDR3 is CASSYPVASSTDTQYF. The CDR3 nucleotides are TGTGCCAGCAGTTACCCAGTGGCAAGCAGCACAGATACGCAGTATTTT.

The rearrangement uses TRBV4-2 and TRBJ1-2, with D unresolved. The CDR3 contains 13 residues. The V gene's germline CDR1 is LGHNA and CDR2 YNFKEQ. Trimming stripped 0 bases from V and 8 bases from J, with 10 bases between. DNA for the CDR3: TGTGCCAGCAGCCAAGATACACAACCGGGCTACACCTTC. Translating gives CASSQDTQPGYTF.

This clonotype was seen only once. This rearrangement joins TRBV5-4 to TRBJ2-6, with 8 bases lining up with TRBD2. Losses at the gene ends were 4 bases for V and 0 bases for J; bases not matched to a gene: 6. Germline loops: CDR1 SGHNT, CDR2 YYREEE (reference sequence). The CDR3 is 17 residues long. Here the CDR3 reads CASSPSGGTSGANVLTF. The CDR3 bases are TGTGCCAGCAGCCCCAGCGGGGGCACCTCTGGGGCCAACGTCCTGACTTTC.

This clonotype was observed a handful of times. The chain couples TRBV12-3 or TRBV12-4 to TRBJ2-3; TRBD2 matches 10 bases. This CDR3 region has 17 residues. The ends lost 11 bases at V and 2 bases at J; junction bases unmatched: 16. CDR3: CAVPGSGGGSLTDTQYF. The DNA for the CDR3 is TGTGCCGTTCCCGGAAGCGGGGGGGGATCCCTCACAGATACGCAGTATTTT.

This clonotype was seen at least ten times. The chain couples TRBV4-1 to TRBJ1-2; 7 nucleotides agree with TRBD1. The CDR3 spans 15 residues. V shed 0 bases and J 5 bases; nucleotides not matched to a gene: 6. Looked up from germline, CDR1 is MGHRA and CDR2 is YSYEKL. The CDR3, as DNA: TGCGCCAGCAGCCAAGATTGGGCAGGGGGGTATGGCTACACCTTC. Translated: CASSQDWAGGYGYTF.

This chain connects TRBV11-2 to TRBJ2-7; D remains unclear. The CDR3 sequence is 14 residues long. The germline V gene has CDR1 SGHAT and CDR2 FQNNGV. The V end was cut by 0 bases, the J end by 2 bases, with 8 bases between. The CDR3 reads CASSLDNIPYEQYF. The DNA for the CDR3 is TGTGCCAGCAGCTTAGATAACATACCCTACGAGCAGTACTTC.

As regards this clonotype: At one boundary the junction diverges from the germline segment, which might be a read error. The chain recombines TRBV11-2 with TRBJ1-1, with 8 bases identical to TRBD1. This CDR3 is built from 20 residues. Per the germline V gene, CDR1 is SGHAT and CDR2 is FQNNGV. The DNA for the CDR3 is TGTGCCAGCAGCTTAGAGGGCAGGGGGCGCCTCTCGACACTGAAGACTGAAGCTTTCTTT. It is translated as CASSLEGRGRLSTLKTEAFF.

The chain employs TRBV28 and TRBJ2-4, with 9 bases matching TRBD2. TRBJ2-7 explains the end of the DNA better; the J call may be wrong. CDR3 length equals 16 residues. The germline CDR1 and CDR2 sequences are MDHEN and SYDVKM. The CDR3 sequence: CASSPAFSGGSYEQYF. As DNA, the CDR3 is TGTGCCAGCAGCCCTGCTTTTAGCGGGGGCTCCTACGAGCAGTACTTC.

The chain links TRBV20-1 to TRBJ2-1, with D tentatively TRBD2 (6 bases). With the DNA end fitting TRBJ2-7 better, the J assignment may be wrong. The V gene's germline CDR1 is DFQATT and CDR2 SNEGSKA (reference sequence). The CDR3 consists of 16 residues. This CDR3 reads CSARDPTGVAYNEQYF. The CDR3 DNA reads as TGCAGTGCTAGAGATCCGACGGGAGTTGCCTACAATGAGCAGTACTTC.

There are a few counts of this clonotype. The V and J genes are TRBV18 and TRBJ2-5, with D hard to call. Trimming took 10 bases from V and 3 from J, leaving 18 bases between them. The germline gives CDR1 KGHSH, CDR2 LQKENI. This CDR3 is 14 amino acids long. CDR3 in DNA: TGTGCCACTACCACCGCCGGATTAAAAGAGACCCAGTACTTC. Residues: CATTTAGLKETQYF.

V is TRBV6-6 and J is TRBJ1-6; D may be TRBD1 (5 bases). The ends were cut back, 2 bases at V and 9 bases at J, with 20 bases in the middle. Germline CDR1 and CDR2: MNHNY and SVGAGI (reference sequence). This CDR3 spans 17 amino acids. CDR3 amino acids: CASSYSTPGLNGSPLHF. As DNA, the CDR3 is TGTGCCAGCAGTTACAGTACCCCAGGGTTAAATGGTTCACCCCTCCACTTT.

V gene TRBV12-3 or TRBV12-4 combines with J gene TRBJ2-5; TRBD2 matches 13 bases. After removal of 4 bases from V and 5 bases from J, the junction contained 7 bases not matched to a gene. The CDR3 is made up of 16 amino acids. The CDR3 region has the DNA TGTGCCAGCAGTTCGGGACTAGCGGGGTATGGGGAGACCCAGTACTTC. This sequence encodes CASSSGLAGYGETQYF.

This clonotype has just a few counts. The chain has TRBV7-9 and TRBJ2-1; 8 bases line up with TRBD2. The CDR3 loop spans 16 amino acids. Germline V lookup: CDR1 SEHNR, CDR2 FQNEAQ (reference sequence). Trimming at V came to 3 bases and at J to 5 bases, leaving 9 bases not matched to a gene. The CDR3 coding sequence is TGTGCCAGCAGCTTCCCCAGCGGGAGTGTGAACAATGAGCAGTTCTTC. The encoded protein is CASSFPSGSVNNEQFF.

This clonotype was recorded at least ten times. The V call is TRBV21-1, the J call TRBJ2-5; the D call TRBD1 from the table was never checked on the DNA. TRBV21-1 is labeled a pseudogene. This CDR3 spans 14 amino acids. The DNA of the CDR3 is TGTGCCAGCAGCCCCGGGGCAGATCAAGAGACCCAGTACTTC. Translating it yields CASSPGADQETQYF.